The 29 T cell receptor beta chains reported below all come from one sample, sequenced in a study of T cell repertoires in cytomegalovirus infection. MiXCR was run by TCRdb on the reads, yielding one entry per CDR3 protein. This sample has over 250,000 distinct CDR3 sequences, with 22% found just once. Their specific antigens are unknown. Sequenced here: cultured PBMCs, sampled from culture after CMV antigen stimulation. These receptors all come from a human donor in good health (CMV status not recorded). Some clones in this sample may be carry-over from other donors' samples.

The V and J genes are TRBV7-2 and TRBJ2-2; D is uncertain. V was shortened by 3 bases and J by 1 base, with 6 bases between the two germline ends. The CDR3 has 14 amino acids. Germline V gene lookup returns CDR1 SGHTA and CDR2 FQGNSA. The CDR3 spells CASSLHMNTGELFF. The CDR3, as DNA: TGTGCCAGCAGCTTGCACATGAACACCGGGGAGCTGTTTTTT.

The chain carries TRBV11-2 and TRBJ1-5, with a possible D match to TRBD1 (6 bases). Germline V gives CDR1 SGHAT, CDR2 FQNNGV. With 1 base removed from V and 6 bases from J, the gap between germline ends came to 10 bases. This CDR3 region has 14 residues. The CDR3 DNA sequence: TGTGCCAGCAGCTTAGCACCGGGGGCTCAGCCCCAGCATTTT. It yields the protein CASSLAPGAQPQHF.

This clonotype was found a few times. The DNA for the CDR3 is TGCGCCAGCAGCCAATCGACGGGGAGTGATGAGCAGTTCTTC. Protein: CASSQSTGSDEQFF. The rearrangement joins TRBV4-3 to TRBJ2-1; perhaps TRBD2 as D (5 bases). This CDR3 is built from 14 residues. Germline V gene sequence: CDR1 LGHNA, CDR2 YSLEER. Trimming removed 2 bases from V and 8 bases from J, with 13 bases in between.

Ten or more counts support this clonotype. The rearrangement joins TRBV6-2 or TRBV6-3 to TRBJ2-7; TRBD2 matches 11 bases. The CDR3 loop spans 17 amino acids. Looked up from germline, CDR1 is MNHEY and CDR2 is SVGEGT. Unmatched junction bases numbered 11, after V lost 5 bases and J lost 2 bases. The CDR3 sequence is CASSMPGLADTPYEQYF. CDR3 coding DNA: TGTGCCAGCAGTATGCCGGGACTAGCGGACACCCCCTACGAGCAGTACTTC.

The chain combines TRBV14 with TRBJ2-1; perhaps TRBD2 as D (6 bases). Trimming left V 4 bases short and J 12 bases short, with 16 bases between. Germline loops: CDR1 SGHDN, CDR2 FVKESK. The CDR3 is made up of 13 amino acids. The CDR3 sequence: CASSPLALGGQFF. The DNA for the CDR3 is TGTGCCAGCAGCCCGCTAGCGCTGGGGGGGCAGTTCTTC.

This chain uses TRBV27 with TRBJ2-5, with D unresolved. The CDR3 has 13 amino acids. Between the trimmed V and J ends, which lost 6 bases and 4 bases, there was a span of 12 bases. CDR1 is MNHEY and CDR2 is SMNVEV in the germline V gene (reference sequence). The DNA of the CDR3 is TGTGCCAGCAGCTCCACCCCTCGAGAGACCCAGTACTTC. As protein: CASSSTPRETQYF.

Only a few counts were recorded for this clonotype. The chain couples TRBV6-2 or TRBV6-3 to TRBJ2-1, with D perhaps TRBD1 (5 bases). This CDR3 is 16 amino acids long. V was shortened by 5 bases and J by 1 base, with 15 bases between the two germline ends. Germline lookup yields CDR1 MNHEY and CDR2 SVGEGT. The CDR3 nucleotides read TGTGCCAGCAGTCCTGCAGGAAGGGGTTCCTACAATGAGCAGTTCTTC. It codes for CASSPAGRGSYNEQFF.

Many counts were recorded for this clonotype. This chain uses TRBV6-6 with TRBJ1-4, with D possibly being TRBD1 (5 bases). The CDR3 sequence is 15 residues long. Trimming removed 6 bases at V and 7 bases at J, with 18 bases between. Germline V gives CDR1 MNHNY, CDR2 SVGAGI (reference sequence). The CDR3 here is CASRTETGLGEKLFF. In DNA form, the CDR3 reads TGTGCCAGCAGGACAGAAACAGGTCTTGGTGAAAAACTGTTTTTT.

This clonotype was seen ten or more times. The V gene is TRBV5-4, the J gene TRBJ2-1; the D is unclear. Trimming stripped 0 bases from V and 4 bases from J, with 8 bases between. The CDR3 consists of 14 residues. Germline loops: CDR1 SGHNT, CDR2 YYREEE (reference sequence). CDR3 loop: CASSLGQSYNEQFF. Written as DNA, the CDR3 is TGTGCCAGCAGCTTGGGCCAGTCGTACAATGAGCAGTTCTTC.

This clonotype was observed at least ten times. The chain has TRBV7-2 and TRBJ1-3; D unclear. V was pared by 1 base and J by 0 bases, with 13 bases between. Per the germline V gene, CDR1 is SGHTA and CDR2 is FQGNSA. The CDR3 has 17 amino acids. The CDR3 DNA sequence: TGTGCCAGCAGCTTAGACCGTGGCGGGAGCTCTGGAAACACCATATATTTT. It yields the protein CASSLDRGGSSGNTIYF.

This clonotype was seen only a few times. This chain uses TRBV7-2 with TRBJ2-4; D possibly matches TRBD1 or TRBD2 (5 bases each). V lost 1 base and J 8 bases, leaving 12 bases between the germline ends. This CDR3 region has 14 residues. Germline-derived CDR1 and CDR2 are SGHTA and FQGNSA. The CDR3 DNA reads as TGTGCCAGCAGCTTAGGGGGGTATAACGACATTCAGTACTTC. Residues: CASSLGGYNDIQYF.

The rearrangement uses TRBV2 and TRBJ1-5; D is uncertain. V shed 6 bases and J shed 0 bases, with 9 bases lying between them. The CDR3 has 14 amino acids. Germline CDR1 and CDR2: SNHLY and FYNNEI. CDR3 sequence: CASRADISNQPQHF. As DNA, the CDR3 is TGTGCCAGCAGAGCCGACATTAGCAATCAGCCCCAGCATTTT. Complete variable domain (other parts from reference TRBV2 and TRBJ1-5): EPEVTQTPSHQVTQMGQEVILRCVPISNHLYFYWYRQILGQKVEFLVSFYNNEISEKSEIFDDQFSVERPDGSNFTLKIRSTKLEDSAMYFCASRADISNQPQHFGDGTRLSIL.

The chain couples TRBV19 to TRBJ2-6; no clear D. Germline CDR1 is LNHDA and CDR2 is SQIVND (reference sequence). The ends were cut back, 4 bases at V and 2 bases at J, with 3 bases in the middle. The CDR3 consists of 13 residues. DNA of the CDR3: TGTGCCAGTAGTAATACTGGGGCCAACGTCCTGACTTTC. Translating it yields CASSNTGANVLTF.

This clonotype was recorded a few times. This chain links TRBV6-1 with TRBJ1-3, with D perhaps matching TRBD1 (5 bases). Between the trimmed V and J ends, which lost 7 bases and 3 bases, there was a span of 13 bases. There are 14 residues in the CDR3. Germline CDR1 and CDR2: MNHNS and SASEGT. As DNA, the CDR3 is TGTGCCAGCACCGGGGGGATGGTTGGAAACACCATATATTTT. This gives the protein CASTGGMVGNTIYF.

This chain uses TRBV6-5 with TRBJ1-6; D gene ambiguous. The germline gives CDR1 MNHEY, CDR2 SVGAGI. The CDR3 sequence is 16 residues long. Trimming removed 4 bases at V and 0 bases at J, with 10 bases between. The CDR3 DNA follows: TGTGCCAGCAGTTCTCTAGGGAGCTCCTATAATTCACCCCTCCACTTT. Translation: CASSSLGSSYNSPLHF.

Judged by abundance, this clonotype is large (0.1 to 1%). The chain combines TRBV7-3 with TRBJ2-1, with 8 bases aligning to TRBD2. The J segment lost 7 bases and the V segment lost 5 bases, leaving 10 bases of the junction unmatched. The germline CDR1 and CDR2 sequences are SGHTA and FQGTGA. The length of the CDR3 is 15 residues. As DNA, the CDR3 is TGTGCCAGCAGCCAAGTGGTAGCGGGAAGGAATGAGCAGTTCTTC. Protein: CASSQVVAGRNEQFF. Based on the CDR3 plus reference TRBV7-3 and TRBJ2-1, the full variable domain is GAGVSQTPSNKVTEKGKYVELRCDPISGHTALYWYRQSLGQGPEFLIYFQGTGAADDSGLPNDRFFAVRPEGSVSTLKIQRTERGDSAVYLCASSQVVAGRNEQFFGPGTRLTVL.

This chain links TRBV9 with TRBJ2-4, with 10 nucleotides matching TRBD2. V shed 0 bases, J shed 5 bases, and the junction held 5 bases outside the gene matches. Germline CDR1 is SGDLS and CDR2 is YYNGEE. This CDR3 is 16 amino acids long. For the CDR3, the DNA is TGTGCCAGCAGCGTAGGGCTAGCGGGAGTTGAAAACATTCAGTACTTC. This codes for CASSVGLAGVENIQYF.

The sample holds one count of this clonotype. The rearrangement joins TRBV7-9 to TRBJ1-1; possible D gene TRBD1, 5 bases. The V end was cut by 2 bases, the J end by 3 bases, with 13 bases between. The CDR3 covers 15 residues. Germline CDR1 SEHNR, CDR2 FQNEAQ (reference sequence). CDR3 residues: CASSLRQGTDTEAFF. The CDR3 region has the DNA TGTGCCAGCAGCTTAAGGCAGGGTACCGACACTGAAGCTTTCTTT.

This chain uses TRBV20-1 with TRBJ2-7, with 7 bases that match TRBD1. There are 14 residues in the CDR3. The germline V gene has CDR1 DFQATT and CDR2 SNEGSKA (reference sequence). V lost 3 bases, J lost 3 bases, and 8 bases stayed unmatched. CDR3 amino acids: CSASEKGAGYEQYF. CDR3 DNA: TGCAGTGCTAGTGAAAAGGGGGCAGGCTACGAGCAGTACTTC.

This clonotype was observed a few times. The CDR3 coding sequence is TGTGCCAGCAGCTACCCGGCGGCGGGAGGTCTTGAGCAGTTCTTC. As protein: CASSYPAAGGLEQFF. The V gene is TRBV12-3 or TRBV12-4, the J gene TRBJ2-1, with 8 bases that match TRBD2. This CDR3 has 15 residues. V trimming: 6 bases; J trimming: 9 bases; junction bases outside the gene matches: 13.

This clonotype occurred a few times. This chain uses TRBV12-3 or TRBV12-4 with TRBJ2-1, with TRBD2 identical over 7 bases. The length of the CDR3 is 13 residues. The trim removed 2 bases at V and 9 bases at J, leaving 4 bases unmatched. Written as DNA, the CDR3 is TGTGCCAGCAGTTTAAGTGGCGGGGGTGAGCAGTTCTTC. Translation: CASSLSGGGEQFF.

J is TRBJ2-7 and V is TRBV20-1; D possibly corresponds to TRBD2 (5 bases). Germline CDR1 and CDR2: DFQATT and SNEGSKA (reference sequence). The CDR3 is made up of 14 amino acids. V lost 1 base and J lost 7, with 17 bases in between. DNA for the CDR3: TGCAGTGCTAGAGCTAAGGGAGACTTTTATGAGCAGTACTTC. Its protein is CSARAKGDFYEQYF.

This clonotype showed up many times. The CDR3 spells CASSLNGPADTRYTF. CDR3 in DNA: TGTGCCAGCAGCTTAAATGGTCCGGCAGACACTCGCTACACCTTC. The chain employs TRBV7-3 and TRBJ1-2; no firm D call. Germline V gene data show CDR1 as SGHTA and CDR2 as FQGTGA. The CDR3 runs to 15 residues. Between the trimmed V and J ends, which lost 1 base and 9 bases, there was a span of 18 bases. The complete variable domain, with remaining parts taken from reference TRBV7-3 and TRBJ1-2, reads GAGVSQTPSNKVTEKGKYVELRCDPISGHTALYWYRQSLGQGPEFLIYFQGTGAADDSGLPNDRFFAVRPEGSVSTLKIQRTERGDSAVYLCASSLNGPADTRYTFGSGTRLTVV.

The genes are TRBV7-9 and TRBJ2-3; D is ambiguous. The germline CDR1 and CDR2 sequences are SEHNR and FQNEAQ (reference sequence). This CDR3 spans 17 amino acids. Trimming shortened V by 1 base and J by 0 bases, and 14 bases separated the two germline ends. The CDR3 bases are TGTGCCAGCAGCTTAGTATCCGGCAGAATTAGCACAGATACGCAGTATTTT. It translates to CASSLVSGRISTDTQYF.

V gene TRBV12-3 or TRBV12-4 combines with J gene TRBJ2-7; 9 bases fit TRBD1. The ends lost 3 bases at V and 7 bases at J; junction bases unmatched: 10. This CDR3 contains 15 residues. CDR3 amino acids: CASSFSGQGRGEQYF. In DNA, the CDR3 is TGTGCCAGCAGTTTCTCGGGACAGGGCCGCGGGGAGCAGTACTTC.

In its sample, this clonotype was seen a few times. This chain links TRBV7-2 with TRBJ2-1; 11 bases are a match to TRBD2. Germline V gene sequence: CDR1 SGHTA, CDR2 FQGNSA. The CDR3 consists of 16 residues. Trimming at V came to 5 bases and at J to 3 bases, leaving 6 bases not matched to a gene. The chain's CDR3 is CASSRVAGGYYNEQFF. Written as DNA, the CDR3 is TGTGCCAGCAGCCGGGTAGCGGGAGGGTACTACAATGAGCAGTTCTTC.

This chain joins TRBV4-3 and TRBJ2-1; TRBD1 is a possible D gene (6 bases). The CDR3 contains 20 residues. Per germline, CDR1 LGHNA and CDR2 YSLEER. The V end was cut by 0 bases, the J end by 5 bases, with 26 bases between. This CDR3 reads CASSQEVHGTLRTFDNEQFF. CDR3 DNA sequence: TGCGCCAGCAGCCAAGAGGTGCACGGGACACTTCGAACGTTCGACAATGAGCAGTTCTTC.

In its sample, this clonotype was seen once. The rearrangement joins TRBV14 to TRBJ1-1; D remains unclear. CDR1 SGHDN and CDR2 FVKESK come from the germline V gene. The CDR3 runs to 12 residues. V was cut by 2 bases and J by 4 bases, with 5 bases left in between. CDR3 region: CASSQTGTEAFF. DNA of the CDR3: TGTGCCAGCAGCCAAACGGGCACTGAAGCTTTCTTT.

The CDR3 here is CASSLIGQGMNTEAFF. The CDR3 DNA reads TGCGCCAGCAGCTTGATTGGACAGGGTATGAACACTGAAGCTTTCTTT. The gene calls are TRBV5-1 and TRBJ1-1, with 8 bases matching TRBD1. CDR3 length: 16 amino acids. Trimming at V came to 1 base and at J to 0 bases, leaving 5 bases not matched to a gene. Germline CDR1 reads SGHRS; CDR2 reads YFSETQ.